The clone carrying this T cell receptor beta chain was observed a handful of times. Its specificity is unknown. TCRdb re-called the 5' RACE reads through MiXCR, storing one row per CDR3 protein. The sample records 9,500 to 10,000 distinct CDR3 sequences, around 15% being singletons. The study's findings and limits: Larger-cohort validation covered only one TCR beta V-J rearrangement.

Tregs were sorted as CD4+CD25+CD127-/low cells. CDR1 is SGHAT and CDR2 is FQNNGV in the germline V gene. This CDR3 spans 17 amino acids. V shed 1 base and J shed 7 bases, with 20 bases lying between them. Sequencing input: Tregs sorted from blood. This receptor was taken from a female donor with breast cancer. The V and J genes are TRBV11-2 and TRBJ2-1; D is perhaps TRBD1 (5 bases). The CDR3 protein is CASSLAIGRAPRNEQFF. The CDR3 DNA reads TGTGCCAGCAGCTTAGCAATCGGCAGGGCCCCTAGGAATGAGCAGTTCTTC. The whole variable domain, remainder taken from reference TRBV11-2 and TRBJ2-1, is EAGVAQSPRYKIIEKRQSVAFWCNPISGHATLYWYQQILGQGPKLLIQFQNNGVVDDSQLPKDRFSAERLKGVDSTLKIQPAKLEDSAVYLCASSLAIGRAPRNEQFFGPGTRLTVL.